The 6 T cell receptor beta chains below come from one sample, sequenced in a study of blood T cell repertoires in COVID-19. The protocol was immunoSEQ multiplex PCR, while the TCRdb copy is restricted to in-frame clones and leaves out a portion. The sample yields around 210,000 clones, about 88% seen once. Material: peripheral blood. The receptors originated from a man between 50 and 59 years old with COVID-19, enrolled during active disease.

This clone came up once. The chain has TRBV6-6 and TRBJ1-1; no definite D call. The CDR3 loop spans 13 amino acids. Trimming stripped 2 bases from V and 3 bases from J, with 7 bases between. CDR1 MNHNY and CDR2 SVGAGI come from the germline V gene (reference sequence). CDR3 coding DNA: TGTGCCAGCAGTTACGGCCCCGACACTGAAGCTTTCTTT. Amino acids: CASSYGPDTEAFF.

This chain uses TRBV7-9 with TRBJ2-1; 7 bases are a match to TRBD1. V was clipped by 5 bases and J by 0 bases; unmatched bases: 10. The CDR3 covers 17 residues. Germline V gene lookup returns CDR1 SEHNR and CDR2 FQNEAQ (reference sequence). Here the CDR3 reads CASSPKQGWGSYNEQFF. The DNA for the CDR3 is TGTGCCAGCAGCCCAAAACAGGGGTGGGGCTCCTACAATGAGCAGTTCTTC.

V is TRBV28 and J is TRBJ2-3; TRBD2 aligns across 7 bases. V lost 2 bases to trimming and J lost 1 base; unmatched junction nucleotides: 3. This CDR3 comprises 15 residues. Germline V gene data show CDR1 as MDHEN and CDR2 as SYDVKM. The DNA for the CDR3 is TGTGCCAGCAGTTTACGGGGGGTCGGCACAGATACGCAGTATTTT. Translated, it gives CASSLRGVGTDTQYF.

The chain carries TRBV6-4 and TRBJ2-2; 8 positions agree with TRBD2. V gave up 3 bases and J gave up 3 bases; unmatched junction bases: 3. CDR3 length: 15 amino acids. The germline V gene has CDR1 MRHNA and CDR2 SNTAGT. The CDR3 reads CASSESSGDTGELFF. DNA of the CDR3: TGTGCCAGCAGTGAGAGTAGCGGGGACACCGGGGAGCTGTTTTTT.

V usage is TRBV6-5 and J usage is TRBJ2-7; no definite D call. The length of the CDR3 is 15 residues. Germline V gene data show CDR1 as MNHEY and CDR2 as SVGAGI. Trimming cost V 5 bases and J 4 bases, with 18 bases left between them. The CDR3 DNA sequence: TGTGCCAGCAGTCCCCTTTCGGCAGGCCGATACGAGCAGTACTTC. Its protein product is CASSPLSAGRYEQYF.

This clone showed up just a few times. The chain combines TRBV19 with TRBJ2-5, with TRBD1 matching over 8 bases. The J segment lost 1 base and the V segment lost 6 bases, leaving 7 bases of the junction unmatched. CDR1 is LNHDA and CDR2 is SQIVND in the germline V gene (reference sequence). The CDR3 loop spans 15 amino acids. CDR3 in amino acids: CASRQTGVSQETQYF. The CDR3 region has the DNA TGTGCCAGTAGACAGACAGGGGTGTCCCAAGAGACCCAGTACTTC.